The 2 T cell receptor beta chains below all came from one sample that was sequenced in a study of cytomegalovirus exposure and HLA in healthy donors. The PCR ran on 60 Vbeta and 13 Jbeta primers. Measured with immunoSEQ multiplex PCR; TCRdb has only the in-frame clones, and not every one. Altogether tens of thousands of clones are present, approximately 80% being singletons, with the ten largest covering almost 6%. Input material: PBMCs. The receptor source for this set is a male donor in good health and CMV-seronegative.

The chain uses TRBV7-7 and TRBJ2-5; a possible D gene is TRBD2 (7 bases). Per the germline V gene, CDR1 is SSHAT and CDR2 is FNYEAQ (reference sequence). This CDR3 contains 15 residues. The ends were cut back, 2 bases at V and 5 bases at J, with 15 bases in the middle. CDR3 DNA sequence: TGTGCCAGCAGCTTATTGGGGGGGCCGGGGGAGACCCAGTACTTC. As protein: CASSLLGGPGETQYF.

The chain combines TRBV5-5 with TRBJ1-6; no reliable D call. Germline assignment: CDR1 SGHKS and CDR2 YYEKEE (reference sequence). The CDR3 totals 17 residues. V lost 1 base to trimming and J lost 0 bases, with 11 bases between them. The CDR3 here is CASSLRELHSYNSPLHF. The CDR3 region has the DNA TGTGCCAGCAGCTTGAGGGAGCTCCACTCCTATAATTCACCCCTCCACTTT.